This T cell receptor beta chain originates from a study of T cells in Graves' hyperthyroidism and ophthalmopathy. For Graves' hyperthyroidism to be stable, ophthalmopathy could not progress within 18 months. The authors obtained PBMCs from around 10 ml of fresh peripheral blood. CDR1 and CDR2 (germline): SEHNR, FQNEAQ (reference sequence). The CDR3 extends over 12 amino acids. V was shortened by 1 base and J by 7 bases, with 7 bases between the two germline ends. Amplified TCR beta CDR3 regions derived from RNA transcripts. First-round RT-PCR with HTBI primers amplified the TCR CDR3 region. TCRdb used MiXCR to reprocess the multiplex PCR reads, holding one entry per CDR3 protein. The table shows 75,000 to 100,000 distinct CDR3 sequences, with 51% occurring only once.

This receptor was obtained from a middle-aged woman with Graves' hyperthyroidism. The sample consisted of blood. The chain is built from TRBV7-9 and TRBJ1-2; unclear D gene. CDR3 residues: CASSLGSLGYTF. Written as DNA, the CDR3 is TGTGCCAGCAGCTTAGGGAGTCTTGGCTACACCTTC.